This entry lists 20 T cell receptor beta chains sequenced from one sample in a study of OX40 agonist ivuxolimab in advanced cancers. This table comes from immunoSEQ multiplex PCR, and its TCRdb copy is limited to in-frame clones, with some not included. Here the sample spans tens of thousands of clones, more than 80% being singletons. Sample: CD4+ or CD8+ T cells sorted from blood, taken in a trial of the OX40 agonist ivuxolimab. Receptor source: an adult with an advanced solid tumor such as melanoma, head and neck, liver or kidney cancer.

V and J are TRBV27 and TRBJ2-7, with 8 nucleotides matching TRBD1. The germline gives CDR1 MNHEY, CDR2 SMNVEV (reference sequence). Unmatched junction bases numbered 12, after V lost 6 bases and J lost 2 bases. The CDR3 covers 16 residues. The CDR3 protein is CASSLSPDRVTYEQYF. The CDR3 coding sequence is TGTGCCAGCAGCCTGAGTCCGGACAGGGTGACCTACGAGCAGTACTTC.

J is TRBJ1-1 and V is TRBV13; 7 positions match TRBD1. In germline, CDR1 is PRHDT, CDR2 FYEKMQ (reference sequence). V lost 5 bases and J lost 3; bases outside the gene matches: 6. This CDR3 has 14 amino acids. The CDR3 protein is CASSPTGLHTEAFF. The DNA for the CDR3 is TGTGCCAGCAGCCCGACAGGGTTGCACACTGAAGCTTTCTTT.

This chain joins TRBV9 and TRBJ2-7; tentatively, D is TRBD1 (5 bases). Trimming removed 3 bases at V and 0 bases at J, with 10 bases between. This CDR3 region has 14 residues. From germline, CDR1 is SGDLS and CDR2 YYNGEE. CDR3 coding DNA: TGTGCCAGCAGCGCAGGAGACAGCTCCTACGAGCAGTACTTC. This encodes CASSAGDSSYEQYF.

V gene TRBV27 combines with J gene TRBJ2-3; D uncertain. The CDR3 sequence is 13 residues long. V lost 1 base and J 2 bases, leaving 4 bases between the germline ends. Germline V gene sequence: CDR1 MNHEY, CDR2 SMNVEV (reference sequence). As DNA, the CDR3 is TGTGCCAGCAGTTTATGGTACACAGATACGCAGTATTTT. Protein: CASSLWYTDTQYF.

The chain uses TRBV5-4 and TRBJ1-6, with TRBD1 as a possible D gene (5 bases). The CDR3 covers 12 residues. With 4 bases removed from V and 10 bases from J, the gap between germline ends came to 9 bases. The germline V gene encodes CDR1 SGHNT and CDR2 YYREEE (reference sequence). CDR3 region: CASSRGESPLHF. CDR3 nucleotides: TGTGCCAGCAGCCGAGGGGAATCACCCCTCCACTTT.

The V gene is TRBV4-1, the J gene TRBJ1-3, with a tentative D call TRBD1 (6 bases). Germline values: CDR1 MGHRA, CDR2 YSYEKL. V was cut by 1 base and J by 3 bases, with 22 bases left in between. CDR3 length equals 19 residues. The CDR3 here is CASSQGPPQGRGSGNTIYF. Here the CDR3 DNA reads TGCGCCAGCAGCCAAGGACCACCCCAGGGCAGGGGAAGTGGAAACACCATATATTTT.

This clone was counted once. The chain combines TRBV27 with TRBJ1-5; TRBD1 might be the D (5 bases). The CDR3 consists of 15 residues. The V gene lost 3 bases and the J gene lost 2 bases, with 11 bases spanning the gap. Per germline, CDR1 MNHEY and CDR2 SMNVEV (reference sequence). Written as DNA, the CDR3 is TGTGCCAGCAGTTTGGGGCAGTTCGGCAATCAGCCCCAGCATTTT. As protein: CASSLGQFGNQPQHF.

The rearrangement links TRBV5-1 to TRBJ2-2; D is perhaps TRBD1 (5 bases). The CDR3 runs to 14 residues. In germline, CDR1 is SGHRS, CDR2 YFSETQ. V was clipped by 2 bases and J by 1 base, with 6 bases between them. CDR3 region: CASSFGQNTGELFF. The CDR3 nucleotides are TGCGCCAGCAGCTTCGGACAGAACACCGGGGAGCTGTTTTTT.

The rearrangement uses TRBV7-9 and TRBJ2-1; no reliable D call. This CDR3 contains 12 residues. Trimming took off 5 bases at V and 3 bases at J, with 5 bases between the two ends. Germline CDR1 and CDR2: SEHNR and FQNEAQ (reference sequence). CDR3 sequence reads: CASSKNYNEQFF. In DNA, the CDR3 is TGTGCCAGCAGCAAAAACTACAATGAGCAGTTCTTC.

The chain carries TRBV2 and TRBJ2-7; possible D gene TRBD2, 5 bases. V lost 7 bases, J lost 3 bases, and 16 bases lay in between. This CDR3 comprises 14 residues. From germline, CDR1 is SNHLY and CDR2 FYNNEI. For the CDR3, the DNA is TGTGCCAGCACTAGCCAGGAGATTCGCTACGAGCAGTACTTC. It is translated as CASTSQEIRYEQYF.

This chain uses TRBV5-4 with TRBJ2-7; D remains unclear. With 0 bases removed from V and 3 bases from J, the gap between germline ends came to 10 bases. The germline gives CDR1 SGHNT, CDR2 YYREEE (reference sequence). CDR3 size: 14 residues. The CDR3 nucleotides are TGTGCCAGCAGCTTGGACGCGTCCGACTACGAGCAGTACTTC. Its protein is CASSLDASDYEQYF.

This chain links TRBV5-1 with TRBJ2-3; the D gene could be TRBD1 or TRBD2 (5 bases each). The germline gives CDR1 SGHRS, CDR2 YFSETQ. V was shortened by 0 bases and J by 10 bases, with 15 bases between the two germline ends. The CDR3 is 14 residues long. In DNA form, the CDR3 reads TGCGCCAGCAGCTTGGGCAGGGAGAAGTCCGCGCAGTATTTT. Amino acid sequence: CASSLGREKSAQYF.

The chain employs TRBV5-8 and TRBJ2-7, with unresolved D. The CDR3 runs 12 residues. In germline, CDR1 is SGHTS, CDR2 YDEGEE. Between the trimmed V and J ends, which lost 2 bases and 1 base, there was a span of 4 bases. The CDR3: CASSFGSYEQYF. CDR3 bases: TGTGCCAGCAGCTTTGGGTCCTACGAGCAGTACTTC. Full variable domain (missing parts from reference TRBV5-8 and TRBJ2-7): EAGVTQSPTHLIKTRGQQATLRCSPISGHTSVYWYQQALGLGLQFLLWYDEGEERNRGNFPPRFSGRQFPNYSSELNVNALELEDSALYLCASSFGSYEQYFGPGTRLTVT.

This chain links TRBV7-6 with TRBJ2-7, with TRBD1 identical over 8 bases. The CDR3 runs 17 residues. CDR1 and CDR2 from the germline V gene are SGHVS and FNYEAQ. Trimming cost V 1 base and J 1 base; bases outside gene matches: 9. CDR3: CASSLEEKGTGSYEQYF. The CDR3 DNA is TGTGCCAGCAGCTTAGAAGAGAAAGGGACAGGATCCTACGAGCAGTACTTC.

The chain has TRBV27 and TRBJ2-1, with D tentatively TRBD1 (5 bases). The length of the CDR3 is 13 residues. The germline CDR1 and CDR2 sequences are MNHEY and SMNVEV (reference sequence). Between the trimmed V and J ends, which lost 5 bases and 6 bases, there was a span of 11 bases. The CDR3 DNA reads TGTGCCAGCAGTCCCCCTAGGGGCAATGAGCAGTTCTTC. This gives the protein CASSPPRGNEQFF.

The gene calls are TRBV15 and TRBJ1-2; 11 bases match TRBD1. The CDR3 sequence is 14 residues long. V was clipped by 5 bases and J by 4 bases; unmatched bases: 3. Germline assignment: CDR1 LNHNV and CDR2 YYDKDF (reference sequence). CDR3 loop: CATSRDRGTYGYTF. The CDR3 coding sequence is TGTGCCACCAGCCGGGACAGGGGGACCTATGGCTACACCTTC.

The table lists this clone with a few counts. CDR3 in amino acids: CASSIILTGSTEAFF. For the CDR3, the DNA is TGTGCCAGTAGTATAATCTTGACAGGGTCAACTGAAGCTTTCTTT. The rearrangement joins TRBV19 to TRBJ1-1, with 7 nucleotides matching TRBD1. Germline V CDR1 and CDR2: LNHDA, SQIVND (reference sequence). Losses at the gene ends were 2 bases for V and 5 bases for J; bases not matched to a gene: 8. The CDR3 is made up of 15 amino acids. Full variable domain (rest looked up from reference TRBV19 and TRBJ1-1): DGGITQSPKYLFRKEGQNVTLSCEQNLNHDAMYWYRQDPGQGLRLIYYSQIVNDFQKGDIAEGYSVSREKKESFPLTVTSAQKNPTAFYLCASSIILTGSTEAFFGQGTRLTVV.

This clone was seen a handful of times. The chain employs TRBV13 and TRBJ1-2; 9 bases fit TRBD1. In germline, CDR1 is PRHDT, CDR2 FYEKMQ (reference sequence). J was trimmed by 3 bases and V by 2 bases; bases with no gene match: 1. CDR3 length: 14 amino acids. The CDR3 reads CASSLWTGDYGYTF. As DNA, the CDR3 is TGTGCCAGCAGCTTATGGACAGGGGACTATGGCTACACCTTC.

This rearrangement joins TRBV9 to TRBJ2-7; D is tentatively TRBD1 or TRBD2 (5 bases each). Trimming took off 4 bases at V and 2 bases at J, with 13 bases between the two ends. The CDR3 is made up of 14 amino acids. Germline V gives CDR1 SGDLS, CDR2 YYNGEE. The CDR3 loop is CASSPRDAPYEQYF. CDR3 DNA sequence: TGTGCCAGCAGCCCCCGGGACGCCCCCTACGAGCAGTACTTC. Full variable domain (remainder filled in from reference TRBV9 and TRBJ2-7): DSGVTQTPKHLITATGQRVTLRCSPRSGDLSVYWYQQSLDQGLQFLIQYYNGEERAKGNILERFSAQQFPDLHSELNLSSLELGDSALYFCASSPRDAPYEQYFGPGTRLTVT.

The V and J genes are TRBV4-1 and TRBJ1-2; D is perhaps TRBD1 (6 bases). Germline V lookup: CDR1 MGHRA, CDR2 YSYEKL. V was clipped by 6 bases and J by 1 base, with 12 bases between them. CDR3 size: 14 residues. CDR3 sequence (DNA): TGCGCCAGCAGAGGACAGTTTTTTAACTATGGCTACACCTTC. It translates to CASRGQFFNYGYTF.